The clone carrying this TCR beta chain has a count of ten or more. The antigen is unknown. In building TCR beta libraries, iRepertoire HTBI primers were used together with Arm-PCR of CDR3 regions. TCRdb processed the multiplex PCR reads anew with MiXCR; each CDR3 protein has one entry. The sample yields just over 600,000 distinct CDR3 sequences, around 15% seen once. These data are taken from a study of regulatory T cells in long-lasting Graves disease. As for time point: newly diagnosed GD, antithyroid drugs for less than 3 months. Making the TCR library involved RNA that had been extracted from PBMCs. With EDTA tubes as the receptacles, 7.5 to 9.5 milliliters of peripheral blood were drawn. Findings and limits, study-wide: Fewer public clonotypes were shared by new patients (approximately 1,000) than by persistent patients (about 2,500).

Trimming removed 3 bases at V and 4 bases at J, with 18 bases between. This CDR3 has 16 amino acids. Germline values: CDR1 MDHEN, CDR2 SYDVKM. These data were also reused for a study on T cells in Graves' hyperthyroidism and ophthalmopathy. That work states: Blood also carried most thyroid clonotypes expanded above 0.001.

The sequenced sample was peripheral blood mononuclear cells (PBMCs), obtained at new diagnosis, from a patient treated with antithyroid drugs. The genes are TRBV28 and TRBJ1-2; possibly TRBD1 for D (5 bases). The sequence came from a woman aged 30 to 39 with Graves disease. This CDR3 is CASSFPGTIQGYGYTF. Here the CDR3 DNA reads TGTGCCAGCAGTTTCCCCGGCACCATCCAGGGCTATGGCTACACCTTC.